The rows below give T cell receptor beta chains drawn from one sample of a study of identical twins. TCRdb passed the 5' RACE reads through MiXCR, listing each CDR3 protein once. The top ten clones hold about 2.7% of a sample with 400,000 to 550,000 distinct CDR3 sequences, approximately 24% of them seen once. This sample was shared with a second study, whose subject was T cells expressing NK-cell markers.

The source material was CD4+ T cells sorted from blood. The origin of the receptors is a woman between 18 and 29 years old in good health. Each CDR3 is given with its conserved first and last residue. The D gene is left open where the match is weak. Size is stated for part of the rows, as once, few or many counts, or as a class when the clone is expanded.

clone size	V gene	J gene	D gene	CDR3 protein	CDR3 DNA
-	TRBV12-3/TRBV12-4	TRBJ1-2	TRBD1	CASRTGYNYGYTF	TGTGCCAGCAGGACAGGGTACAACTATGGCTACACCTTC
-	TRBV29-1	TRBJ1-4	-	CSVVWGGDEKLFF	TGCAGCGTTGTGTGGGGAGGGGATGAAAAACTGTTTTTT
few	TRBV4-3	TRBJ2-2	TRBD1	CASSRGQGRNTGELFF	TGCGCCAGCAGCCGGGGACAGGGGCGGAACACCGGGGAGCTGTTTTTT
-	TRBV20-1	TRBJ2-7	-	CSARPPGPYEQYF	TGCAGTGCCCGCCCCCCGGGGCCCTACGAGCAGTACTTC
few	TRBV9	TRBJ2-3	-	CASSEYWGTDTQYF	TGTGCCAGCAGCGAGTATTGGGGGACAGATACGCAGTATTTT
-	TRBV6-1	TRBJ1-6	TRBD1	CASSADRGYSPLHF	TGTGCCAGCAGTGCCGACAGGGGCTACTCACCCCTCCACTTT
few	TRBV11-2	TRBJ2-7	-	CASSSVGLGEQYF	TGTGCCAGCAGCTCAGTGGGATTGGGCGAGCAGTACTTC
-	TRBV7-9	TRBJ2-1	-	CASPTGAGNYNEQFF	TGTGCCAGCCCTACTGGCGCGGGGAATTACAATGAGCAGTTCTTC
few	TRBV10-3	TRBJ2-3	TRBD2	CAISESSGATDTQYF	TGTGCCATCAGTGAGTCAAGCGGGGCCACAGATACGCAGTATTTT
few	TRBV3-1	TRBJ1-1	-	CASSHSGPGEAFF	TGTGCCAGCAGCCATTCCGGACCCGGTGAAGCTTTCTTT
few	TRBV29-1	TRBJ2-5	TRBD2	CSVGSSLSGSRETQYF	TGCAGCGTTGGTTCGAGCTTGAGCGGGAGCCGAGAGACCCAGTACTTC
many	TRBV4-3	TRBJ2-7	-	CASSQDSQTYEQYF	TGCGCCAGCAGCCAAGACTCGCAGACCTACGAGCAGTACTTC
-	TRBV4-3	TRBJ2-1	-	CASSPFLAYNEQFF	TGCGCCAGCAGCCCGTTTCTGGCCTACAATGAGCAGTTCTTC